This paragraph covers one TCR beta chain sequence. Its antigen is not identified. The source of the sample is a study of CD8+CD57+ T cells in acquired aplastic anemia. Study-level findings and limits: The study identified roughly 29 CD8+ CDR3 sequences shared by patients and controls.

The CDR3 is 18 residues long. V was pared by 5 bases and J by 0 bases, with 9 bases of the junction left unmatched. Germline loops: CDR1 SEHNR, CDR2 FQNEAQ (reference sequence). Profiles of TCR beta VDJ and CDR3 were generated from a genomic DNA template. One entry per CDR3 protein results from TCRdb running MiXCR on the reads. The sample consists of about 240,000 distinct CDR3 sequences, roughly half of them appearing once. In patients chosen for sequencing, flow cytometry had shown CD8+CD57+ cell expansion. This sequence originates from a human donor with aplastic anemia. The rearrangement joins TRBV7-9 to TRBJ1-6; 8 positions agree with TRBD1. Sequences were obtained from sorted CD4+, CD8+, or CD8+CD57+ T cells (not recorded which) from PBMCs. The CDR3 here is CASSGPGTGRSYNSPLHF. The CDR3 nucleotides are TGTGCCAGCAGCGGTCCCGGGACAGGTCGCTCCTATAATTCACCCCTCCACTTT.